This TCR beta chain originates from a study of CD8 T cells in Susac syndrome. RNA totalling roughly 0.45 to 1 ug underwent reverse transcription with random hexamers. TCRdb independently ran MiXCR on the immunoSEQ multiplex PCR reads; one entry per CDR3 protein. The sample has more than 80,000 distinct CDR3 sequences; roughly 94% are singletons. Germline CDR1 and CDR2: LGHDT and YNNKEL (reference sequence). The length of the CDR3 is 13 residues. Trimming took 6 bases from V and 10 from J; bases not matched to a gene: 8. CD8+ and CD4+ T cells were negatively isolated; TEMRA cells were FACS-enriched. Source material: CD8+ T cells from PBMCs. This receptor was taken from a human donor with Susac syndrome. The J gene is TRBJ1-5, the V gene TRBV3-1; the match to TRBD1 covers 8 bases. The DNA for the CDR3 is TGTGCCAGCAGTCCGACAGGGGCAGGACCCCAGCATTTT. It is translated as CASSPTGAGPQHF. Combining the CDR3 with reference TRBV3-1 and TRBJ1-5 gives the whole variable domain DTAVSQTPKYLVTQMGNDKSIKCEQNLGHDTMYWYKQDSKKFLKIMFSYNNKELIINETVPNRFSPKSPDKAHLNLHINSLELGDSAVYFCASSPTGAGPQHFGDGTRLSIL.